This T cell receptor (beta chain) was identified in a study of OX40 agonist ivuxolimab in advanced cancers. V shed 2 bases and J 1 base; nucleotides not matched to a gene: 1. CDR1 SGDLS and CDR2 YYNGEE come from the germline V gene. CDR3 length equals 14 residues. Using immunoSEQ multiplex PCR, the repertoire was profiled, and TCRdb retains in-frame clones only, with some absent. The table has about 71,000 clones, around 80% seen once. The investigators sampled blood at baseline, at cycle 4 day 1, and at cycle 7 day 1. This clone has more than one count but fewer than ten. The chain recombines TRBV9 with TRBJ1-1; 8 nucleotides line up with TRBD1. The sequencing here drew on CD4+ or CD8+ T cells sorted from blood, taken in a trial of the OX40 agonist ivuxolimab. This TCR came from an adult with an advanced solid tumor such as melanoma, head and neck, liver or kidney cancer. CDR3 residues: CASSVGTGNTEAFF. CDR3 in DNA: TGTGCCAGCAGCGTCGGGACAGGGAACACTGAAGCTTTCTTT.